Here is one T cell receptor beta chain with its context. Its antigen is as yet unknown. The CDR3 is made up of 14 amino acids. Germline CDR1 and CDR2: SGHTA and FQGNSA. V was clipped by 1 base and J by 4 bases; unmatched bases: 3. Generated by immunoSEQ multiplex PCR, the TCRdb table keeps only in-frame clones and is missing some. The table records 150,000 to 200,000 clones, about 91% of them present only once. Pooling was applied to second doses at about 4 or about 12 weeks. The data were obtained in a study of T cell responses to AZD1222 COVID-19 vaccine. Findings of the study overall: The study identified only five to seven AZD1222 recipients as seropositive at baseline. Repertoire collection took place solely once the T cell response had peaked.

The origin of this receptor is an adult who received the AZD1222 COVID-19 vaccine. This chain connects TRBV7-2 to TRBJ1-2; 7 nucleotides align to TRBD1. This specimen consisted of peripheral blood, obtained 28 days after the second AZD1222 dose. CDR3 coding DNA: TGTGCCAGCAGCTTAGAGACAGGGATCTATGGCTACACCTTC. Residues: CASSLETGIYGYTF. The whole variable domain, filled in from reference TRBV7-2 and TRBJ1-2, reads GAGVSQSPSNKVTEKGKDVELRCDPISGHTALYWYRQSLGQGLEFLIYFQGNSAPDKSGLPSDRFSAERTGGSVSTLTIQRTQQEDSAVYLCASSLETGIYGYTFGSGTRLTVV.